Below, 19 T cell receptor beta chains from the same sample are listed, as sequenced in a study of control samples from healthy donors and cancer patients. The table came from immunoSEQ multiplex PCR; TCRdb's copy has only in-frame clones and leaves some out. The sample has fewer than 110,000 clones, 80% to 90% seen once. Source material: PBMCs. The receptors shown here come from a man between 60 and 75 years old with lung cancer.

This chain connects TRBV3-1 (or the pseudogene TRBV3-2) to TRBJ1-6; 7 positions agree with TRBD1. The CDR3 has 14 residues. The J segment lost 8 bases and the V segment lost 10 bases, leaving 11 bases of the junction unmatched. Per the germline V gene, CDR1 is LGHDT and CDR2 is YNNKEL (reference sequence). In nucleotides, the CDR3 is TGTGCCACCTCGGAGGGGGCTGGTGATTCACCCCTCCACTTT. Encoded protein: CATSEGAGDSPLHF.

CDR3 coding DNA: TGTGCCAGCAGTGATTACGGGGGGCAGCAGCCCCAGCATTTT. Translation: CASSDYGGQQPQHF. The V gene is TRBV2, the J gene TRBJ1-5; a possible D gene is TRBD1 (6 bases). CDR1 is SNHLY and CDR2 is FYNNEI in the germline V gene. This CDR3 has 14 residues. V was cut by 3 bases and J by 7 bases, with 13 bases left in between.

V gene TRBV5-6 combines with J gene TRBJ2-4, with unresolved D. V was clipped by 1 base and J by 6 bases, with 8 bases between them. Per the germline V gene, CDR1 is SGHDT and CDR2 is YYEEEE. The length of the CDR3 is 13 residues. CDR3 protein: CASSLPDPNIQYF. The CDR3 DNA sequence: TGTGCCAGCAGCTTGCCTGACCCAAACATTCAGTACTTC.

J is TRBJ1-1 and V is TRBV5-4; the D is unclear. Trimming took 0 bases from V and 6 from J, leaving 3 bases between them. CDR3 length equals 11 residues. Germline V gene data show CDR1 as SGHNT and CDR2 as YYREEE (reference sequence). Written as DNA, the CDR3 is TGTGCCAGCAGCTTGGCAGCTGAAGCTTTCTTT. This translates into CASSLAAEAFF.

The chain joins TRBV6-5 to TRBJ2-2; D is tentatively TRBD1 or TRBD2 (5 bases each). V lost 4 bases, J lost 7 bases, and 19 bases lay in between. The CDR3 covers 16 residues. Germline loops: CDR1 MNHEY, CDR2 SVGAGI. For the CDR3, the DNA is TGTGCCAGCAGTTGGTGGGGGTCCGGGTTCAACGGGGAGCTGTTTTTT. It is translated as CASSWWGSGFNGELFF.

CDR3 region: CATSDNVPQHF. CDR3 in DNA: TGTGCCACCAGTGACAACGTGCCCCAGCATTTT. V is TRBV24-1 and J is TRBJ1-5; unclear D gene. This CDR3 spans 11 amino acids. Trimming removed 4 bases at V and 9 bases at J, with 6 bases between. Per the germline V gene, CDR1 is KGHDR and CDR2 is SFDVKD.

The CDR3 DNA follows: TGCAGCGGCGAAATAGCCAAAAACATTCAGTACTTC. It is translated as CSGEIAKNIQYF. V gene TRBV29-1 combines with J gene TRBJ2-4; D remains ambiguous. Trimming pared 7 bases from V and 0 bases from J, leaving 7 bases between. The germline V gene has CDR1 SQVTM and CDR2 ANQGSEA. The CDR3 extends over 12 amino acids.

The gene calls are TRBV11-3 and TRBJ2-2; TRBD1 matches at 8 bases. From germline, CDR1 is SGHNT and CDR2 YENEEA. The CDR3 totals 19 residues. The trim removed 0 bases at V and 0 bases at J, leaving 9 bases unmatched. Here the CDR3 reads CASSLDGPGGGPNTGELFF. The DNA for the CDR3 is TGTGCCAGCAGCTTAGATGGGCCAGGGGGCGGGCCGAACACCGGGGAGCTGTTTTTT.

The CDR3 DNA is TGTGCCAGCAGCTTATCGGGGGCCTCAGGATGGGGCTACACCTTC. Its protein product is CASSLSGASGWGYTF. The chain couples TRBV13 to TRBJ1-2; TRBD1 might be the D (6 bases). This CDR3 spans 15 amino acids. Germline V gene lookup returns CDR1 PRHDT and CDR2 FYEKMQ (reference sequence). Trimming pared 2 bases from V and 8 bases from J, leaving 18 bases between.

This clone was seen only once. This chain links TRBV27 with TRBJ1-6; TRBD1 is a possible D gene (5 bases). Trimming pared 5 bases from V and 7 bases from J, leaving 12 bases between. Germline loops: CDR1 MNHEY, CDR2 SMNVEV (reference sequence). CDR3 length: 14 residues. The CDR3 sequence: CASSLRQKNSPLHF. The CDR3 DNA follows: TGTGCCAGCAGTCTGCGACAGAAAAATTCACCCCTCCACTTT.

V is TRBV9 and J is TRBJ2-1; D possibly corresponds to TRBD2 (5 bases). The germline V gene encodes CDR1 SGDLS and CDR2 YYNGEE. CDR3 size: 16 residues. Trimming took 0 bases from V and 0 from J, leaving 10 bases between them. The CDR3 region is CASSVVSEGSYNEQFF. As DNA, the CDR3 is TGTGCCAGCAGCGTAGTTAGCGAAGGCTCCTACAATGAGCAGTTCTTC.

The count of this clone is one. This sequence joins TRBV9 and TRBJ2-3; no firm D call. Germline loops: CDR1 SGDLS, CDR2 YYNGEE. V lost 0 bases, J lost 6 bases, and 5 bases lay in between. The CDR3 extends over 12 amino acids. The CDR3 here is CASSVEVDTQYF. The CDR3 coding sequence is TGTGCCAGCAGCGTAGAAGTGGATACGCAGTATTTT.

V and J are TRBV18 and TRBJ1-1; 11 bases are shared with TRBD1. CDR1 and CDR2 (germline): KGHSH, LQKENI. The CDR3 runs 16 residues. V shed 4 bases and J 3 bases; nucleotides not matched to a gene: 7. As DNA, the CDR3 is TGTGCCAGCTCACAAGTCCGGGACAGGGGGGACACTGAAGCTTTCTTT. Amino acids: CASSQVRDRGDTEAFF.

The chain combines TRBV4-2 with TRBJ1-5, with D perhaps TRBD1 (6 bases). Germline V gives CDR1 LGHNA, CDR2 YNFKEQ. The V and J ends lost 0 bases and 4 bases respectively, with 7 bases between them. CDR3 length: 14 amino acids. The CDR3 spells CASSQEGANQPQHF. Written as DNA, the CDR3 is TGTGCCAGCAGCCAAGAGGGGGCAAATCAGCCCCAGCATTTT.

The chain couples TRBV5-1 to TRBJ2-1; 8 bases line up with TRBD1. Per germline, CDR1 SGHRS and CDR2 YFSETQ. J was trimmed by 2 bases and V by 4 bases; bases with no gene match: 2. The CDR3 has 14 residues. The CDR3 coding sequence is TGCGCCAGCAGCCCGGGACAGGCCTACAATGAGCAGTTCTTC. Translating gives CASSPGQAYNEQFF.

The CDR3 DNA reads as TGTGCCACCAGTGATTCTAGCGGGGGGTGGGCAGATACGCAGTATTTT. Translated: CATSDSSGGWADTQYF. V is TRBV24-1 and J is TRBJ2-3; 11 positions agree with TRBD2. V lost 2 bases to trimming and J lost 4 bases; unmatched junction nucleotides: 4. This CDR3 has 16 amino acids. Germline-derived CDR1 and CDR2 are KGHDR and SFDVKD.

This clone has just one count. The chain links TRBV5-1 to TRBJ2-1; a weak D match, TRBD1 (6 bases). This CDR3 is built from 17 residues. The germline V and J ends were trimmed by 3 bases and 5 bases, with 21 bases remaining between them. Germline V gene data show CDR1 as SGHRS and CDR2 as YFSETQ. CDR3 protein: CASSSGQRGVGHNEQFF. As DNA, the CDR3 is TGCGCCAGCAGCTCCGGACAGAGGGGCGTGGGGCACAATGAGCAGTTCTTC.

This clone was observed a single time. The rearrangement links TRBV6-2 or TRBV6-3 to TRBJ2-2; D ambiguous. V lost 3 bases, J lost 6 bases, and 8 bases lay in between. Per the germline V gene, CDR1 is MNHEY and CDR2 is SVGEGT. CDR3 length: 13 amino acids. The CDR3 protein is CASSYRVSGELFF. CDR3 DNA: TGTGCCAGCAGTTATCGGGTATCCGGGGAGCTGTTTTTT.

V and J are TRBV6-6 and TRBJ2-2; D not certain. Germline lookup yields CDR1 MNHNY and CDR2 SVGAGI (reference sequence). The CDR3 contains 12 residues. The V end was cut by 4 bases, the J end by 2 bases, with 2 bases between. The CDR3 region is CASSSNTGELFF. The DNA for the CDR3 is TGTGCCAGCAGTTCTAACACCGGGGAGCTGTTTTTT.